This TCR beta chain was recorded in a study of blood T cell repertoires in COVID-19. Study details: COVID-19 samples from acute and convalescent phases originated in the United States, Italy and Spain. PBMCs, B-cell-depleted T cells, or T cells were the source of the cDNA or gDNA that made up the material.

Source study methods: Nucleated cell counts were estimated from reference gene primer amplification. Assay used: immunoSEQ multiplex PCR; TCRdb lists only in-frame clones, some missing. V and J calls and clone size are those listed in that table; D and trimming were worked out from the DNA. The table lists tens of thousands of clones, roughly 88% of them singletons. The CDR3 runs 14 residues. The V gene's germline CDR1 is LNHDA and CDR2 SQIVND (reference sequence). V was trimmed by 5 bases and J by 4 bases, leaving 14 bases between them. The clonotype originates from a man between 45 and 60 years old with acute or convalescent COVID-19. Source material: peripheral blood. The J gene is TRBJ1-2, the V gene TRBV19; D gene unclear. CDR3 amino acids: CASSVPYTGYGYTF. The CDR3 DNA is TGTGCCAGTAGTGTACCATATACCGGCTATGGCTACACCTTC.